This is a list of T cell receptor beta chains from one sample in a study of cytomegalovirus exposure and HLA in healthy donors. TCRdb's table, derived via immunoSEQ multiplex PCR, lists solely in-frame clones and lacks some. This table has over 250,000 clones, roughly 87% appearing once. Sequenced material: PBMCs. Receptors were obtained from a woman aged 30 to 39 in good health and CMV-seropositive. The CDR3 runs from the conserved cysteine through the conserved F or W. Fields, in order: clone size, D gene, J gene, V gene, CDR3 DNA, CDR3 protein. A D gene is named only where the DNA matches it firmly. The size of a clone is reported for some rows only, either as once, few or many, or as a class for expanded clones.

few | . | TRBJ1-1 | TRBV6-5 | TGTGCCAGCAGTCCCCGGGGGGGGGCAAAAGCTTTCTTT | CASSPRGGAKAFF
. | . | TRBJ1-2 | TRBV16 | TGTGCCAGCAGCCAGCCAATGTATGGCTACACCTTC | CASSQPMYGYTF
. | . | TRBJ2-7 | TRBV25-1 | TGTGCCAGCGCCAGGGACTTACTCTACGAGCAGTACTTC | CASARDLLYEQYF
. | . | TRBJ1-2 | TRBV7-6 | TGTGCCAGCAGCTCCGACAGTAATAACTATGGCTACACCTTC | CASSSDSNNYGYTF
. | . | TRBJ1-1 | TRBV6-5 | TGTGCCAGCAGTATTGACAAGAACACTGAAGCTTTCTTT | CASSIDKNTEAFF
. | TRBD2 | TRBJ2-5 | TRBV27 | TGTGCCAGCAGTTTAGGACTAGCGGGGGTAGAGACCCAGTACTTC | CASSLGLAGVETQYF
. | . | TRBJ1-5 | TRBV28 | TGTGCCAGCAGCCGAGGACGGAAAATCCAGCATTTT | CASSRGRKIQHF
. | . | TRBJ1-2 | TRBV30 | TGTGCCTGGAGCCACAGGGTTTTGGGTGGCTACACCTTC | CAWSHRVLGGYTF
. | TRBD2 | TRBJ2-3 | TRBV4-1 | TGCGCCAGCCGACTCCGGGGGGGCGTCTCTACAGATACGCAGTATTTT | CASRLRGGVSTDTQYF
. | . | TRBJ2-1 | TRBV7-3 | TGTGCCAGCAGCCGCGTCCGCGGGACCGGCAATGAGCAGTTCTTC | CASSRVRGTGNEQFF
. | . | TRBJ2-2 | TRBV11-2 | TGTGCCAGCAGCCCCCTAACCAGGGACGGGGAGCTGTTTTTT | CASSPLTRDGELFF
. | . | TRBJ1-1 | TRBV30 | TGTGCCTGGAACGGTGAGCGAGTGGGCACTGAAGCTTTCTTT | CAWNGERVGTEAFF
. | . | TRBJ1-2 | TRBV6-1 | TGTGCCAGCAGTGAACTGGGTCGTATGGGCATTGGCTACACCTTC | CASSELGRMGIGYTF
once | . | TRBJ2-5 | TRBV28 | TGTGCCAGCAGTTTCCTCGAACTTACAACCCAAGAGACCCAGTACTTC | CASSFLELTTQETQYF
many | TRBD2 | TRBJ2-7 | TRBV28 | TGTGCCAGCAGACCTCTAGCGGGCTGGAGCTCCTACGAGCAGTACTTC | CASRPLAGWSSYEQYF
. | TRBD2 | TRBJ2-3 | TRBV2 | TGTGCCAGCAGTGACGGGTTAGCGGGGGGAGGAGATACGCAGTATTTT | CASSDGLAGGGDTQYF
. | . | TRBJ2-3 | TRBV27 | TGTGCCAGCAGTTTAAAATGGGGCGGGCCCAGCACAGATACGCAGTATTTT | CASSLKWGGPSTDTQYF
. | TRBD1 | TRBJ2-5 | TRBV28 | TGTGCCAGCAGTCAAGACAACAGGGGTTTAGAGACCCAGTACTTC | CASSQDNRGLETQYF
. | . | TRBJ2-7 | TRBV4-2 | TGTGCCAGCAGCCAAGGTCCGAGACAGGTTCCCGAGCAGTACTTC | CASSQGPRQVPEQYF
few | . | TRBJ1-5 | TRBV18 | TGTGCCAGCTCACCCTCCGGGACACCTAGCAATCAGCCCCAGCATTTT | CASSPSGTPSNQPQHF
. | . | TRBJ2-3 | TRBV6-6 | TGTGCCAGCAGTTCCGATCAAGCGGCTAGAACAGATACGCAGTATTTT | CASSSDQAARTDTQYF
once | . | TRBJ2-7 | TRBV6-1 | TGTGCCAGCAGTGAAGTCGTTGTGGGCGAGCAGTACTTC | CASSEVVVGEQYF
once | TRBD2 | TRBJ2-7 | TRBV27 | TGTGCCAGCAGTCTCACGGGAGGGCACTACGAGCAGTACTTC | CASSLTGGHYEQYF
. | TRBD2 | TRBJ2-2 | TRBV2 | TGTGCCAGCAGCGCTAGAGGACTAGCGGGGAACACCGGGGAGCTGTTTTTT | CASSARGLAGNTGELFF
. | . | TRBJ2-3 | TRBV19 | TGTGCCAGCCGCCCCCCGGGACTTAGCACAGATACGCAGTATTTT | CASRPPGLSTDTQYF
. | TRBD2 | TRBJ2-7 | TRBV11-2 | TGTGCCAGCAGCTCCGGGACTAGCTCCTACGAGCAGTACTTC | CASSSGTSSYEQYF
. | . | TRBJ2-7 | TRBV28 | TGTGCCAGCAAAGATTTCGAGCAGTACTTC | CASKDFEQYF
. | TRBD1 | TRBJ2-7 | TRBV15 | TGTGCCACCAGTGACGACAGGGACCTAAGCTCCTACGAGCAGTACTTC | CATSDDRDLSSYEQYF
. | . | TRBJ1-6 | TRBV27 | TGTGCCAGCAGTTTAAAGAGGGATTCACCCCTCCACTTT | CASSLKRDSPLHF
. | . | TRBJ1-1 | TRBV2 | TGTGCCAGCAGTGATAGGGACCCCACATCGAACACTGAAGCTTTCTTT | CASSDRDPTSNTEAFF
. | TRBD1 | TRBJ1-6 | TRBV2 | TGTGCCAGCAGGGGAAGGACAGGGAATAATTCACCCCTCCACTTT | CASRGRTGNNSPLHF
. | . | TRBJ1-1 | TRBV28 | TGTGCCAGCAGTTTAAGGGACACTGAAGCTTTCTTT | CASSLRDTEAFF
. | . | TRBJ2-1 | TRBV7-9 | TGTGCCAGCAGCCCTGTCGCGGGGGCCCACAGGGGTGAGCAGTTCTTC | CASSPVAGAHRGEQFF
. | TRBD1 | TRBJ2-1 | TRBV4-3 | TGCGCCAGCAGCCGAGGTGAGGGGGCAAATGAGCAGTTCTTC | CASSRGEGANEQFF
once | TRBD1 | TRBJ1-1 | TRBV6-5 | TGTGCCAGCAGGGGACAGGGGGCCCCCACTGAAGCTTTCTTT | CASRGQGAPTEAFF
. | . | TRBJ2-1 | TRBV9 | TGTGCCAGCAGCGCCGACTACCCATCCTACAATGAGCAGTTCTTC | CASSADYPSYNEQFF
. | . | TRBJ2-2 | TRBV4-1 | TGCGCCAGCAGCCATCCTCCCGACAGGAGCACCGGGGAGCTGTTTTTT | CASSHPPDRSTGELFF